This TCR beta chain was identified during a study of blood T cell repertoires in COVID-19. Background on the study: Acute and convalescent COVID-19 samples came from the United States, Italy and Spain.

As handled by the study authors: Quantification of nucleated cells was approximated via reference gene primer amplification. Sequencing was performed with immunoSEQ multiplex PCR; in TCRdb, only in-frame clones are kept and a portion is missing. V, J and clone size derive from that table, while D and trimming were established from the DNA sequence. This sample has some 390,000 clones, with roughly 90% found just once. V dropped 6 bases and J dropped 5; count of bases not matched to a gene: 8. Germline assignment: CDR1 MDHEN and CDR2 SYDVKM. The CDR3 consists of 14 residues. It was during active infection that Seattle patients were enrolled and then longitudinally followed.

Sequencing was carried out using peripheral blood. This sequence originates from a woman between 35 and 50 years old with COVID-19, enrolled during active disease. This chain joins TRBV28 and TRBJ1-2, with 8 bases that match TRBD1. CDR3 loop: CASRSTGEVYGYTF. The CDR3 DNA is TGTGCCAGCAGGTCGACAGGGGAAGTATATGGCTACACCTTC.